The clone carrying this TCR beta chain has only a few counts. Its target is not known. Being one base from a much bigger clone, this may be a read error. These data originate in a study of T cells in Graves' hyperthyroidism and ophthalmopathy. The CDR3 runs 14 residues. For the diagnoses, clinical symptoms, serum thyroxine and TRAb, thyroid ultrasound and orbital computed tomography were used. Study conclusions and caveats: Blood also held most thyroid clonotypes expanded beyond 0.001.

RNA transcripts gave rise to amplified TCR beta CDR3 regions. The study used the HTBI primer set for a first-round RT-PCR of the TCR CDR3. TCRdb reprocessed the multiplex PCR reads with MiXCR, giving one entry per CDR3 protein. This sample has roughly 380,000 distinct CDR3 sequences, with approximately 15% found just once. Sequenced material: blood. The chain couples TRBV12-3 or TRBV12-4 to TRBJ1-5; D unclear. The receptor was isolated from a woman aged 55-69 years with Graves' hyperthyroidism. The DNA of the CDR3 is TGTGCCAGCAGCTTAGGACTGCGCAATCAGCCCCAGCATTTT. Translated, it gives CASSLGLRNQPQHF.